This T cell receptor (beta chain) came from a study of blood T cell repertoires in COVID-19. Study-wide background: The United States, Italy and Spain provided the acute and convalescent COVID-19 samples.

J gave up 5 bases and V 7 bases, and 8 bases lay outside the gene matches. The germline V gene has CDR1 LNHDA and CDR2 SQIVND (reference sequence). CDR3 length: 15 amino acids. In the authors' methods: Amplifying reference gene primers gave estimates of nucleated cell counts. TCRdb's table, derived via immunoSEQ multiplex PCR, lists solely in-frame clones and lacks some. That table is the source of V, J and clone size, and D and trimming were worked out from the DNA. The sample lists some 260,000 clones, around 88% occurring once. It was during active infection that Seattle patients were enrolled and then longitudinally followed.

Material for sequencing was peripheral blood. The TCR originated in a woman in her twenties or thirties with COVID-19, enrolled during active disease. V and J are TRBV19 and TRBJ2-3, with 11 positions matching TRBD2. The CDR3 sequence is CASTSRLAGRDTQYF. The CDR3 DNA reads TGTGCCAGTACCTCCCGACTAGCGGGGAGAGATACGCAGTATTTT.